This T cell receptor beta chain originates from a study of CD8 T cells in Susac syndrome. Random hexamers served to reverse transcribe about 0.5 to 1 ug RNA. TCRdb re-called the immunoSEQ multiplex PCR reads with MiXCR, one entry per CDR3 protein. This sample has around 50,000 distinct CDR3 sequences, with 85% to 95% found just once. Controls comprised healthy donors matched for age and sex. The germline gives CDR1 SGHDN, CDR2 FVKESK. The CDR3 runs to 15 residues. Trimming took 1 base from V and 0 from J, leaving 8 bases between them. The rearrangement joins TRBV14 to TRBJ2-3; D ambiguous. The clonotype originates from a human donor in good health. Sequencing was carried out using CD8+ T cells from PBMCs. The CDR3 spells CASSQGWHSTDTQYF. The CDR3 coding sequence is TGTGCCAGCAGCCAAGGATGGCACAGCACAGATACGCAGTATTTT.